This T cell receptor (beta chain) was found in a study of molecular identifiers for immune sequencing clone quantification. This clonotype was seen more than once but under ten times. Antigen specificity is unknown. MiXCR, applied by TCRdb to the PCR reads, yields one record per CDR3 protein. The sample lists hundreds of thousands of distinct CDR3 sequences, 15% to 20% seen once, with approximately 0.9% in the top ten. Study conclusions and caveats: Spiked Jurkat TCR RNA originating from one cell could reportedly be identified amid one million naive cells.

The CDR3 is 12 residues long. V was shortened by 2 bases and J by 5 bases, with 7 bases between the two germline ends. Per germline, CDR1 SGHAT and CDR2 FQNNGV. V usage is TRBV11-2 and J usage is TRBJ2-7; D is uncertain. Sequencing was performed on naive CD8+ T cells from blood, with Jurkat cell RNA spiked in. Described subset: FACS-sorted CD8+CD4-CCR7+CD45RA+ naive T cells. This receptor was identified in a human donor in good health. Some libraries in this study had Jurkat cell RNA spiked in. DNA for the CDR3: TGTGCCAGCAGCTTATACGGAAACGAGCAGTACTTC. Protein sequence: CASSLYGNEQYF.